This entry is about one T cell receptor (beta chain). The sample is drawn from a study of T cell repertoires in cytomegalovirus infection. Study details: The public TCR beta signatures pointed to both CMV infection and matching HLA type.

TCRdb re-derived calls from the reads in MiXCR, one entry per CDR3 protein. Of some 680,000 distinct CDR3 sequences listed, about a third are singletons. CDR3 size: 14 residues. The V end lost 3 bases, the J end lost 4 bases, and 11 bases lay between the germline ends. Germline V gene sequence: CDR1 SGHAT, CDR2 FQNNGV. The source of this sequence is a human donor in good health (CMV status not recorded). Some clones in this sample may be carry-over from other donors' samples. Sequencing was carried out using PBMCs. This chain links TRBV11-2 with TRBJ2-3; TRBD1 might be the D (5 bases). The CDR3, as DNA: TGTGCCAGCAGCTTCCTGACAGAGGCAGATACGCAGTATTTT. Translated, it gives CASSFLTEADTQYF.